The clone carrying this TCR beta chain was detected only once. Its antigen is undetermined. The sample contains more than one DNA sequence encoding this CDR3. These data come from a study of T cell responses to AZD1222 COVID-19 vaccine. Overall study findings and caveats: Increases in Spike-specific TCR breadth and depth were seen after two AZD1222 doses. Among vaccine-associated CD4 TCRs, coverage spanned spike, with dominance at 160-218 and 743-854.

The V and J ends lost 1 base and 0 bases, in that order; junction bases with no gene match: 0. There are 14 residues in the CDR3. Germline values: CDR1 SGHRS, CDR2 YFSETQ. Libraries were prepared by immunoSEQ multiplex PCR; TCRdb keeps only in-frame clonotypes and omits some of them. The table records 110,000 to 150,000 clones, about 94% of them present only once. The chain is built from TRBV5-1 and TRBJ2-7, with 8 bases identical to TRBD2. The sample consisted of peripheral blood, taken on day 0 of AZD1222 vaccination. The receptor comes from an adult in good health. The CDR3 here is CASSLSGSSYEQYF. The DNA of the CDR3 is TGCGCCAGCAGCTTGAGCGGGAGCTCCTACGAGCAGTACTTC.